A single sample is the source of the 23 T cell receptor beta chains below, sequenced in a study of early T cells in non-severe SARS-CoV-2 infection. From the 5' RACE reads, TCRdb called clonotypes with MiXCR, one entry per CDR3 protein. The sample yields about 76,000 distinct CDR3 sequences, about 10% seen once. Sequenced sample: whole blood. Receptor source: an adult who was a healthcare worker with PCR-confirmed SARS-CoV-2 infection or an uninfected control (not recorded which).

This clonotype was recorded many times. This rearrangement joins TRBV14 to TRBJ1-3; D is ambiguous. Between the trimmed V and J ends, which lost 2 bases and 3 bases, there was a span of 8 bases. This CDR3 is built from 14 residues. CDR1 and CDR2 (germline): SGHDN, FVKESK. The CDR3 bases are TGTGCCAGCAGCCAATTACTAAATGGAAACACCATATATTTT. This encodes CASSQLLNGNTIYF.

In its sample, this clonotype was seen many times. The DNA for the CDR3 is TGTGCCAGCAGTTACGCAGTTGGTCGGATGAACACTGAAGCTTTCTTT. Amino acids: CASSYAVGRMNTEAFF. The chain employs TRBV6-6 and TRBJ1-1; D is unresolved. The germline CDR1 and CDR2 sequences are MNHNY and SVGAGI (reference sequence). The CDR3 loop spans 16 amino acids. Trimming cost V 2 bases and J 0 bases, with 13 bases left between them.

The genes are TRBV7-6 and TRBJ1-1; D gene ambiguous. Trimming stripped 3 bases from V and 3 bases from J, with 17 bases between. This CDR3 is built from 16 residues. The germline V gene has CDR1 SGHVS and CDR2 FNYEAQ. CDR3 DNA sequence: TGTGCCAGCAGCTTTGCTCCCGGGCTGGGTCACACTGAAGCTTTCTTT. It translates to CASSFAPGLGHTEAFF.

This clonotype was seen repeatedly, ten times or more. CDR3 residues: CSARSAYEQYF. CDR3 nucleotides: TGCAGTGCTAGGAGTGCCTACGAGCAGTACTTC. The chain has TRBV20-1 and TRBJ2-7; D gene ambiguous. The V end was cut by 3 bases, the J end by 2 bases, with 5 bases between. Germline assignment: CDR1 DFQATT and CDR2 SNEGSKA (reference sequence). The CDR3 spans 11 residues.

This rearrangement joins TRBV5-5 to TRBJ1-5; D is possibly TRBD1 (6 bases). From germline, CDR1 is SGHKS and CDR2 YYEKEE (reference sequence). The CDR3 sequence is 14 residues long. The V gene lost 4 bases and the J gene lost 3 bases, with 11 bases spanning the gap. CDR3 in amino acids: CASSPGQFNQPQHF. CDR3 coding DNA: TGTGCCAGCAGCCCCGGACAGTTCAATCAGCCCCAGCATTTT.

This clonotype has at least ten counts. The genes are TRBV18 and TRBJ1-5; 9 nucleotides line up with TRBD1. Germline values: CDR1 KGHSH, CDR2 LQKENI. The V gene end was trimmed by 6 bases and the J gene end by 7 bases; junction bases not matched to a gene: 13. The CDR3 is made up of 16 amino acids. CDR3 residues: CASSRIGTGNGQPQHF. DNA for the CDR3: TGTGCCAGCTCTCGTATCGGGACAGGGAATGGGCAGCCCCAGCATTTT. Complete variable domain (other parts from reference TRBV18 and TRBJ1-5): NAGVMQNPRHLVRRRGQEARLRCSPMKGHSHVYWYRQLPEEGLKFMVYLQKENIIDESGMPKERFSAEFPKEGPSILRIQQVVRGDSAAYFCASSRIGTGNGQPQHFGDGTRLSIL.

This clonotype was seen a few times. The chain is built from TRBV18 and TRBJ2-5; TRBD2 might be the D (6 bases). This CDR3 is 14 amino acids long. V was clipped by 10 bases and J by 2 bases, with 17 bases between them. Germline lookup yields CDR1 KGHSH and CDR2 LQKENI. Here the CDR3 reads CATSLSGVQETQYF. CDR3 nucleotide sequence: TGTGCCACCTCGCTTAGCGGAGTTCAAGAGACCCAGTACTTC. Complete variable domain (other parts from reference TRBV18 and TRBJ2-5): NAGVMQNPRHLVRRRGQEARLRCSPMKGHSHVYWYRQLPEEGLKFMVYLQKENIIDESGMPKERFSAEFPKEGPSILRIQQVVRGDSAAYFCATSLSGVQETQYFGPGTRLLVL.

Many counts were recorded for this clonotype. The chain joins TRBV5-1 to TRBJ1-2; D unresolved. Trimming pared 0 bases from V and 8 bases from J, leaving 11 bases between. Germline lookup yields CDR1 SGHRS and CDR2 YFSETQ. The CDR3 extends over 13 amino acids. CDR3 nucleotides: TGCGCCAGCAGCTTGGAAGGGAGCCGCGGCTACACCTTC. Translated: CASSLEGSRGYTF.

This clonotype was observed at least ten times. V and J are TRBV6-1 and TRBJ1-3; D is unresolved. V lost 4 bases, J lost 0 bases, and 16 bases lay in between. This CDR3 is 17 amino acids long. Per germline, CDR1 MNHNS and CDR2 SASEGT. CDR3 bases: TGTGCCAGCAGTGTAGCCGCCTCGGTGGGCTCTGGAAACACCATATATTTT. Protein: CASSVAASVGSGNTIYF.

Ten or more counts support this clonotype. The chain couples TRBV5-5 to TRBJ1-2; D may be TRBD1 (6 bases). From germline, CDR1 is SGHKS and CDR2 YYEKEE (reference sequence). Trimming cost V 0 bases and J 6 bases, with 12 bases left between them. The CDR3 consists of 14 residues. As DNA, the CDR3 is TGTGCCAGCAGCTTGGGTCAGGGGAGAAATGGCTACACCTTC. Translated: CASSLGQGRNGYTF. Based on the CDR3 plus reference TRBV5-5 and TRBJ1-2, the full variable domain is DAGVTQSPTHLIKTRGQQVTLRCSPISGHKSVSWYQQVLGQGPQFIFQYYEKEERGRGNFPDRFSARQFPNYSSELNVNALLLGDSALYLCASSLGQGRNGYTFGSGTRLTVV.

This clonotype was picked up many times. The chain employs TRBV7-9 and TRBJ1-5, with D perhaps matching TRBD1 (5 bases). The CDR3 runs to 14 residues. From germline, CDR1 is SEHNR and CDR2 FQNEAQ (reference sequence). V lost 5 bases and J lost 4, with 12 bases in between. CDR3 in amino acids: CASSLEDKNQPQHF. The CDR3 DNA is TGTGCCAGCAGCCTAGAGGACAAAAATCAGCCCCAGCATTTT.

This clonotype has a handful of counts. CDR3 nucleotide sequence: TGTGCCAGCAGCTCCAGAAGCGGGGGGGTATACAATGAGCAGTTCTTC. As protein: CASSSRSGGVYNEQFF. The V gene is TRBV11-2, the J gene TRBJ2-1, with 10 bases identical to TRBD2. The junction had 7 bases not matched to a gene; V was cut back by 4 bases and J by 4 bases. CDR1 SGHAT and CDR2 FQNNGV come from the germline V gene. CDR3 length equals 16 residues.

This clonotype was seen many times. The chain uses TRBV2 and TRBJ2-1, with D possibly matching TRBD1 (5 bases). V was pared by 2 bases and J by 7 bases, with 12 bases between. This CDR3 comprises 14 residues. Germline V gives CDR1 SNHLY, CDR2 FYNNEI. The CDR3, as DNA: TGTGCCAGCAGTGAACCCAGGGTCAGGAATGAGCAGTTCTTC. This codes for CASSEPRVRNEQFF. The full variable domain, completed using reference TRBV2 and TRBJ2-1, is EPEVTQTPSHQVTQMGQEVILRCVPISNHLYFYWYRQILGQKVEFLVSFYNNEISEKSEIFDDQFSVERPDGSNFTLKIRSTKLEDSAMYFCASSEPRVRNEQFFGPGTRLTVL.

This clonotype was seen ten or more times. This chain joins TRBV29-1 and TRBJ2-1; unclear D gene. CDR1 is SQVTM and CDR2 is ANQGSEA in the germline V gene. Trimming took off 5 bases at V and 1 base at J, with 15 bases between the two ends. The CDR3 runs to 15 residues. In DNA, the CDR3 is TGCAGCGTTACTGACATTTTAGGGTCCTACAATGAGCAGTTCTTC. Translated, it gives CSVTDILGSYNEQFF.

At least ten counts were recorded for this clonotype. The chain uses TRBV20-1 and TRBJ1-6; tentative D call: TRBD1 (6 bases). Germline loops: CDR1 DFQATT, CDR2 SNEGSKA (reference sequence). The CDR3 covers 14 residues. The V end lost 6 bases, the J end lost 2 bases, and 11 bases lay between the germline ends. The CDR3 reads CSAGRDTYNSPLHF. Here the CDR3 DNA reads TGCAGTGCCGGTAGGGACACCTATAATTCACCCCTCCACTTT.

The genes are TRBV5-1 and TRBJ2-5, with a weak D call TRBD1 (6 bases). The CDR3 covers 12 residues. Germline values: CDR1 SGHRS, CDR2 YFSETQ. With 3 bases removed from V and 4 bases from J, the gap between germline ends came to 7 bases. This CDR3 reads CASSSGVETQYF. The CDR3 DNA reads TGCGCCAGCAGCTCAGGGGTAGAGACCCAGTACTTC.

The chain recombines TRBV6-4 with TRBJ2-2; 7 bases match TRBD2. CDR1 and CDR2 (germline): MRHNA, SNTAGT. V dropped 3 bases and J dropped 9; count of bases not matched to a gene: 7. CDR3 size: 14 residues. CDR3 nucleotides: TGTGCCAGCAGTGATGGAGCGGGGCTACGGGAGCTGTTTTTT. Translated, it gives CASSDGAGLRELFF.

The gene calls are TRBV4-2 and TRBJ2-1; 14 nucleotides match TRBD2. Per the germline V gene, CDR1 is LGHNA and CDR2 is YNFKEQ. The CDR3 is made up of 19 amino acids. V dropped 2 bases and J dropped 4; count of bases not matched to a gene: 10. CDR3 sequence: CASSQSGTSGGTEYNEQFF. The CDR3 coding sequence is TGTGCCAGCAGCCAATCCGGGACTAGCGGGGGTACCGAGTACAATGAGCAGTTCTTC.

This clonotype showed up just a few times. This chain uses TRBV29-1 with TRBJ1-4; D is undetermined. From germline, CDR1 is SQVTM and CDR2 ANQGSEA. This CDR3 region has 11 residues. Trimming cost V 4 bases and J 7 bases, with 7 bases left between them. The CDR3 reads CSVGSSEKLFF. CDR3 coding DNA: TGCAGCGTTGGGAGTAGTGAAAAACTGTTTTTT.

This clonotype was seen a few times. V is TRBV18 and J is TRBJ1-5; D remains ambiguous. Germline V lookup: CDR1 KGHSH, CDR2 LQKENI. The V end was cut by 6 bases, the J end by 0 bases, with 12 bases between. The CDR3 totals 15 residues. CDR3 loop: CASSSKGLSNQPQHF. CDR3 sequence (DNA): TGTGCCAGCTCGTCCAAGGGTCTTAGCAATCAGCCCCAGCATTTT.

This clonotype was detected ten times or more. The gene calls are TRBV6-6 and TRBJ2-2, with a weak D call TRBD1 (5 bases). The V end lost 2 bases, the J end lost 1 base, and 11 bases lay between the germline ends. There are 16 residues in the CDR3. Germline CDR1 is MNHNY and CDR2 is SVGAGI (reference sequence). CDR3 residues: CASSYGGARNTGELFF. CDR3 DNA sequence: TGTGCCAGCAGTTACGGTGGGGCGCGGAACACCGGGGAGCTGTTTTTT.

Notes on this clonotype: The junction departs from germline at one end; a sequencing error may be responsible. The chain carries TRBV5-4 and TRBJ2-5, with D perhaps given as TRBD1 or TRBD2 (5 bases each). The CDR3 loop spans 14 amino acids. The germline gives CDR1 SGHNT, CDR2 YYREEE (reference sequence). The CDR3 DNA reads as TGTGTCAGCAGCTTGGGAGACAGACAAGAGACCCAGTACTTC. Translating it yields CVSSLGDRQETQYF.

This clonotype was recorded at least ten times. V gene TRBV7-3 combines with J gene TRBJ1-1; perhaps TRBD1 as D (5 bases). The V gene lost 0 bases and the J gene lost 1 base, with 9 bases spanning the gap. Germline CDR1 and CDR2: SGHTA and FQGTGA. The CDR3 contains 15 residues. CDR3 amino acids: CASSLTSTGNTEAFF. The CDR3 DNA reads TGTGCCAGCAGCTTAACGTCAACAGGGAACACTGAAGCTTTCTTT.